This entry is about one TCR beta chain. The entry originates in a study of blood T cell repertoires in COVID-19. In the original analysis: Amplified reference gene primers provided the basis for estimating nucleated cell counts. Generated by immunoSEQ multiplex PCR, the TCRdb table keeps only in-frame clones and is missing some. That table is the source of V, J and clone size, and D and trimming were worked out from the DNA. The sample contains 130,000 or so clones, roughly 80% of which appear only once. The V segment lost 5 bases and the J segment 1 base; nucleotides outside the gene matches: 7. The CDR3 extends over 16 amino acids. Germline V lookup: CDR1 SGHAT, CDR2 FQNNGV. The study recruited people aged roughly 18 to 100 years across around 24 US areas.

The TCR sequence derives from a middle-aged man with acute COVID-19. The chain uses TRBV11-2 and TRBJ2-2, with 7 positions matching TRBD2. The sequenced material came from PBMCs or T cells enriched from blood (not recorded which). The CDR3 reads CASSVQRGRNTGELFF. The CDR3 nucleotides read TGTGCCAGCAGCGTCCAGCGGGGACGGAACACCGGGGAGCTGTTTTTT. Full variable domain (rest looked up from reference TRBV11-2 and TRBJ2-2): EAGVAQSPRYKIIEKRQSVAFWCNPISGHATLYWYQQILGQGPKLLIQFQNNGVVDDSQLPKDRFSAERLKGVDSTLKIQPAKLEDSAVYLCASSVQRGRNTGELFFGEGSRLTVL.